The rows below give T cell receptor beta chains drawn from one sample of a study of cytomegalovirus exposure and HLA in healthy donors. Data came from immunoSEQ multiplex PCR; TCRdb stores just in-frame clones and leaves some out. The table records about 160,000 clones, 65% to 85% of them present only once. The sequenced material came from PBMCs. The receptor source for this set is a male donor in good health and CMV-seropositive. CDR3s include the opening cysteine and the closing phenylalanine or tryptophan. Each record gives: clone size, D gene, V gene, J gene, CDR3 DNA, CDR3 protein. D genes are given only for firm matches. Only some rows state a clone size, as once, few, many or a class for expanded clones.

.,.,TRBV30,TRBJ2-5,TGTGCCTGGACAACAAACCAAGAGACCCAGTACTTC,CAWTTNQETQYF
.,TRBD1,TRBV5-1,TRBJ1-1,TGCGCCAGCAGCACTACCGGGACAGTAATGAACACTGAAGCTTTCTTT,CASSTTGTVMNTEAFF
.,.,TRBV7-6,TRBJ1-1,TGTGCCAGCAGACAAGACAGAGTGAACACTGAAGCTTTCTTT,CASRQDRVNTEAFF
.,.,TRBV5-6,TRBJ1-1,TGTGCCAGCAGCCAAATTACACACAACACTGAAGCTTTCTTT,CASSQITHNTEAFF
.,TRBD1,TRBV30,TRBJ1-3,TGTGCCTGGAGTGGACAGGGGTCTGGAAACACCATATATTTT,CAWSGQGSGNTIYF
.,TRBD2,TRBV7-8,TRBJ2-3,TGTGCCAGCAGCCCACTAGCGGGAGGGCCCGGGAATACGCAGTATTTT,CASSPLAGGPGNTQYF
.,.,TRBV19,TRBJ1-5,TGTGCCAGTAGTCATAGACAGGCTACCCTATATAGCAATCAGCCCCAGCATTTT,CASSHRQATLYSNQPQHF
.,TRBD2,TRBV5-1,TRBJ2-7,TGCGCCAGCAGCTTGTTAGCGGGTGGCTCCTACGAGCAGTACTTC,CASSLLAGGSYEQYF
.,.,TRBV19,TRBJ1-3,TGTGCCAGTACGGGACTGCTTTTCTCTGGAAACACCATATATTTT,CASTGLLFSGNTIYF
.,.,TRBV18,TRBJ2-7,TGTGCCAGCTCACCAGAGGAGCACGAGCAGTACTTC,CASSPEEHEQYF
.,.,TRBV30,TRBJ1-3,TGTGCCTGGAGTATAGGGGTAGATGGAAACACCATATATTTT,CAWSIGVDGNTIYF
.,.,TRBV19,TRBJ1-4,TGTGCCAGTAGTATATGGGCCGAGAATGAAAAACTGTTTTTT,CASSIWAENEKLFF
few,.,TRBV11-3,TRBJ1-2,TGTGCCAGCAGCTCGAGGCCGGATGGCTACACCTTC,CASSSRPDGYTF
.,TRBD2,TRBV7-2,TRBJ2-5,TGTGCCAGCAGCATAGTCTCTCTTACTAGCGGGAGGCAAGAGACCCAGTACTTC,CASSIVSLTSGRQETQYF
once,TRBD2,TRBV9,TRBJ2-1,TGTGCCAGCAGCGTAGATAGCGGGAGGACTAGGAGCTCCTACAATGAGCAGTTCTTC,CASSVDSGRTRSSYNEQFF
.,TRBD2,TRBV7-8,TRBJ2-1,TGTGCCAGCAGCTCCCTTAATCGAGGACTAGCGGGACTGATTGAGCAGTTCTTC,CASSSLNRGLAGLIEQFF
once,TRBD1,TRBV29-1,TRBJ2-7,TGCAGCGTTGTTGGGACAGAGTCCTACGAGCAGTACTTC,CSVVGTESYEQYF
few,.,TRBV15,TRBJ2-3,TGTGCCACCAGCAGAGGTATAGATACGCAGTATTTT,CATSRGIDTQYF
.,TRBD2,TRBV9,TRBJ2-1,TGTGCCAGCAGCAGGCTAGCGGGAGTTGGGAATGAGCAGTTCTTC,CASSRLAGVGNEQFF
.,TRBD1,TRBV28,TRBJ1-5,TGTGCCAGCGGACAGGGCCTTAGCAATCAGCCCCAGCATTTT,CASGQGLSNQPQHF
.,TRBD1,TRBV30,TRBJ1-2,TGTGCCTGGACTATGACAGGGAATCTTGTCGGTGGCTACACCTTC,CAWTMTGNLVGGYTF
.,TRBD1,TRBV6-5,TRBJ1-4,TGTGCCAGCAGTGGGACAGGGGCTGGTGAAAAACTGTTTTTT,CASSGTGAGEKLFF
.,.,TRBV11-2,TRBJ2-3,TGTGCCAGCAGCTTGGGACACGGTAGGGCAGATACGCAGTATTTT,CASSLGHGRADTQYF
.,.,TRBV5-6,TRBJ1-4,TGTGCCAGCAGCTTTAGTGGGGGCGAAGAAAAACTGTTTTTT,CASSFSGGEEKLFF
.,.,TRBV19,TRBJ2-7,TGTGCCAGTAGTATAGGAAGGGGTGAATACGAGCAGTACTTC,CASSIGRGEYEQYF
.,.,TRBV15,TRBJ2-1,TGTGCCACCAGCAGAGATAGCGAAATATACAATGAGCAGTTCTTC,CATSRDSEIYNEQFF
once,TRBD2,TRBV29-1,TRBJ2-7,TGCAGCGTTCTTACTAGCGGCTACGAGCAGTACTTC,CSVLTSGYEQYF
.,.,TRBV5-5,TRBJ1-1,TGTGCCAGCAGCCCCACGGGGAACACTGAAGCTTTCTTT,CASSPTGNTEAFF
.,.,TRBV5-1,TRBJ2-1,TGCGCCAGCAGCTTCGGGGGAGCATCGTACAATGAGCAGTTCTTC,CASSFGGASYNEQFF
.,TRBD2,TRBV5-1,TRBJ2-2,TGCGCCAGCAGCTTGGAAGGCGGGGGTCGCACCGGGGAGCTGCTTTTT,CASSLEGGGRTGELLF
.,.,TRBV5-4,TRBJ2-2,TGTGCCAGCAGCGGCCGGACAGTGAACACCGGGGAGCTGTTTTTT,CASSGRTVNTGELFF
.,TRBD1,TRBV4-3,TRBJ1-4,TGCGCCAGCAGCCAAGACGGGACAGACAATGAAAAACTGTTTTTT,CASSQDGTDNEKLFF
.,.,TRBV7-3,TRBJ2-2,TGTGCCAGCAGCTTGAACCAGAACGGGGAGCTGTTTTTT,CASSLNQNGELFF
.,TRBD2,TRBV7-9,TRBJ2-1,TGTGCCAGCAGCTATTTAGCGGGAGGCACGTTCTTC,CASSYLAGGTFF
.,.,TRBV10-3,TRBJ2-2,TGTGCCATCAGCGACACAGCCACCGGGGAGCTGTTTTTT,CAISDTATGELFF
.,TRBD1,TRBV2,TRBJ1-5,TGTGCCAGCAGTGAGGACAGGCGAAATCAGCCCCAGCATTTT,CASSEDRRNQPQHF
.,.,TRBV27,TRBJ1-4,TGTGCCATCGGGACACAGGGAAAACTGTTTTTT,CAIGTQGKLFF
.,.,TRBV7-2,TRBJ2-2,TGTGCCAGCAGCTTAGAGAGCGGTCGGAGCGGGGAGCTGTTTTTT,CASSLESGRSGELFF
once,.,TRBV10-3,TRBJ1-1,TGTGCCATCAGTTCCCCCGGGGGTTTGGGGAACACTGAAGCTTTCTTT,CAISSPGGLGNTEAFF
once,TRBD2,TRBV5-6,TRBJ2-1,TGTGCCAGCACCTTCCCCGGGGGGTACAATGAGCAGTTCTTC,CASTFPGGYNEQFF
.,.,TRBV11-3,TRBJ2-7,TGTGCCAGCAGCTCTAGCAGGTCCTACGAGCAGTACTTC,CASSSSRSYEQYF
.,TRBD2,TRBV7-9,TRBJ2-5,TGTGCCAGCAGCTTAGGAGCGGGAGAGGCGGAGACCCAGTACTTC,CASSLGAGEAETQYF
.,.,TRBV28,TRBJ2-1,TGTGCCAGCAGTTTACTTACCCTCAGGTCCTACAATGAGCAGTTCTTC,CASSLLTLRSYNEQFF
.,.,TRBV19,TRBJ2-3,TGTGCCAGTAGTACTCCCACAGGGCAATCGCGAAATACGCAGTATTTT,CASSTPTGQSRNTQYF
.,.,TRBV6-5,TRBJ2-1,TGTGCCAGCAGTCCCCGGACGGCCGGGGGACAGTTCTTC,CASSPRTAGGQFF
.,.,TRBV6-4,TRBJ1-1,TGTGCCAGCAGTGACCAGGGGAACACTGAAGCTTTCTTT,CASSDQGNTEAFF
few,TRBD2,TRBV5-8,TRBJ2-7,TGTGCCAGCAGCTGGACTAGCGGGAGGCTCTCCTACGAGCAGTACTTC,CASSWTSGRLSYEQYF
.,.,TRBV2,TRBJ2-7,TGTGCCAGCAGTGAAGGGCCAGCGAGGTACGAGCAGTACTTC,CASSEGPARYEQYF